Presented here are 20 T cell receptor beta chains from one specimen sequenced in a study of blood T cells in healthy people across ages (dated by TCRdb to about 2015). The receptor library was made with 5' RACE. TCRdb records Illumina HiSeq 2500 as the sequencer. A second PCR of about 6 to 11 cycles was performed with a sample-barcoded 5' primer and a J-beta primer mix. In TCRdb, the public reads were trimmed at Q25 with fastp and aligned with MiXCR, with productive beta chains retained. For every CDR3 protein sequence, its rows merge into one entry that carries the most common genes and DNA. In this sample the table shows around 700,000 distinct CDR3 sequences, more than 20% of which occur a single time. The top ten clones comprise 9.4% of the sample. The data were also submitted as part of a second study, on T cells of mothers and their children.

Sequenced: blood. The receptor set was obtained from a boy between 10 and 17 years old in good health.

Only a few counts were recorded for this clonotype. The rearrangement uses TRBV28 and TRBJ2-3; possible D gene TRBD2, 6 bases. Deletions cut 2 bases from V and 4 bases from J, with 13 bases between. CDR3 length: 15 residues. CDR1 is MDHEN, CDR2 SYDVKM, per germline. CDR3 protein: CASSLPSDFADTQYF. The CDR3 coding sequence is TGTGCCAGCAGTTTACCTAGCGATTTCGCAGATACGCAGTATTTT. The complete variable domain, with remaining parts taken from reference TRBV28 and TRBJ2-3, reads DVKVTQSSRYLVKRTGEKVFLECVQDMDHENMFWYRQDPGLGLRLIYFSYDVKMKEKGDIPEGYSVSREKKERFSLILESASTNQTSMYLCASSLPSDFADTQYFGPGTRLTVL.

This clonotype was found once. The chain recombines TRBV20-1 with TRBJ1-2; TRBD1 agrees at 7 bases. V trimming: 5 bases; J trimming: 1 base; junction bases outside the gene matches: 10. The germline gives CDR1 DFQATT, CDR2 SNEGSKA (reference sequence). This CDR3 has 15 amino acids. The CDR3 reads CSAPRQGRINYGYTF. The CDR3 DNA sequence: TGCAGTGCTCCTCGACAGGGACGGATTAACTATGGCTACACCTTC.

This chain uses TRBV7-1 with TRBJ2-1, with D tentatively TRBD2 (5 bases). TRBV7-1 is an open reading frame, and its role is uncertain. Trimming pared 3 bases from V and 0 bases from J, leaving 9 bases between. The CDR3 sequence is 15 residues long. The CDR3 coding sequence is TGTGCCAGCAGCTCCGGGATGAGCTCCTACAATGAGCAGTTCTTC. As protein: CASSSGMSSYNEQFF.

This sequence joins TRBV7-2 and TRBJ1-5; possibly TRBD1 for D (5 bases). This CDR3 has 14 amino acids. Germline V CDR1 and CDR2: SGHTA, FQGNSA. The V gene lost 4 bases and the J gene lost 5 bases, with 12 bases spanning the gap. The CDR3 reads CASSSLGTYQPQHF. DNA for the CDR3: TGTGCCAGCAGCTCTTTGGGGACGTATCAGCCCCAGCATTTT.

The V and J genes are TRBV28 and TRBJ2-3; 7 bases agree with TRBD2. Germline V gene lookup returns CDR1 MDHEN and CDR2 SYDVKM. The CDR3 is 12 amino acids. Trimming took 6 bases from V and 11 from J; bases not matched to a gene: 8. The CDR3 spells CASRTPPGGQYF. Written as DNA, the CDR3 is TGTGCCAGCAGAACCCCTCCGGGGGGGCAGTATTTT. The full variable domain, with the rest looked up from reference TRBV28 and TRBJ2-3, is DVKVTQSSRYLVKRTGEKVFLECVQDMDHENMFWYRQDPGLGLRLIYFSYDVKMKEKGDIPEGYSVSREKKERFSLILESASTNQTSMYLCASRTPPGGQYFGPGTRLTVL.

The chain couples TRBV5-5 to TRBJ2-5, with D tentatively TRBD1 (6 bases). Germline lookup yields CDR1 SGHKS and CDR2 YYEKEE (reference sequence). The ends were cut back, 0 bases at V and 5 bases at J, with 8 bases in the middle. The CDR3 consists of 13 residues. CDR3 region: CASSLEQGETQYF. The CDR3 coding sequence is TGTGCCAGCAGCTTGGAGCAGGGGGAGACCCAGTACTTC.

The CDR3 is CASSEVTSGGVETQYF. In nucleotides, the CDR3 is TGCGCCAGCAGCGAAGTGACTAGCGGGGGTGTTGAGACCCAGTACTTC. The chain is built from TRBV4-3 and TRBJ2-5, with 12 bases that match TRBD2. CDR3 length: 16 residues. J was trimmed by 5 bases and V by 5 bases; bases with no gene match: 9. The germline gives CDR1 LGHNA, CDR2 YSLEER.

The rearrangement links TRBV7-9 to TRBJ1-1; maybe TRBD1 (5 bases). Between the trimmed V and J ends, which lost 5 bases and 4 bases, there was a span of 14 bases. CDR3 length: 14 residues. The germline gives CDR1 SEHNR, CDR2 FQNEAQ (reference sequence). The CDR3 protein is CASSNVQATTEAFF. Here the CDR3 DNA reads TGTGCCAGCAGCAACGTACAGGCTACCACTGAAGCTTTCTTT.

This chain links TRBV7-9 with TRBJ2-1; D not certain. Germline V CDR1 and CDR2: SEHNR, FQNEAQ (reference sequence). The V gene lost 1 base and the J gene lost 12 bases, with 10 bases spanning the gap. CDR3 length equals 12 residues. The CDR3 is CASSLDGDAQFF. CDR3 DNA sequence: TGTGCCAGCAGCTTAGATGGGGATGCGCAGTTCTTC.

J is TRBJ2-1 and V is TRBV15; D perhaps matches TRBD2 (5 bases). The ends were cut back, 3 bases at V and 0 bases at J, with 9 bases in the middle. The CDR3 has 15 amino acids. Germline V CDR1 and CDR2: LNHNV, YYDKDF (reference sequence). In nucleotides, the CDR3 is TGTGCCACCAGCAGTCCAGCGGTCTCCTACAATGAGCAGTTCTTC. Its protein is CATSSPAVSYNEQFF.

This chain uses TRBV5-1 with TRBJ2-2; the D is unclear. Trimming took off 2 bases at V and 4 bases at J, with 12 bases between the two ends. Germline V gene lookup returns CDR1 SGHRS and CDR2 YFSETQ. This CDR3 has 15 residues. CDR3 DNA sequence: TGCGCCAGCAGCTTCAGTCTCCAAGGCACCGGGGAGCTGTTTTTT. It is translated as CASSFSLQGTGELFF.

The V gene is TRBV5-6, the J gene TRBJ1-2; D not certain. Trimming took 0 bases from V and 0 from J, leaving 18 bases between them. Germline values: CDR1 SGHDT, CDR2 YYEEEE. The CDR3 totals 18 residues. The CDR3 DNA is TGTGCCAGCAGCTTGGCCGGCGGGGTTGGAGGAGCTAACTATGGCTACACCTTC. Its translation: CASSLAGGVGGANYGYTF.

V is TRBV10-3 and J is TRBJ2-3, with TRBD1 identical over 10 bases. V dropped 11 bases and J dropped 3; count of bases not matched to a gene: 8. Germline loops: CDR1 ENHRY, CDR2 SYGVKD. The CDR3 covers 14 residues. CDR3 in amino acids: CASTGQGITDTQYF. The CDR3 bases are TGTGCCTCGACGGGACAGGGGATAACAGATACGCAGTATTTT.

V is TRBV27 and J is TRBJ2-7, with D unresolved. The germline CDR1 and CDR2 sequences are MNHEY and SMNVEV (reference sequence). There are 14 residues in the CDR3. Trimming shortened V by 0 bases and J by 2 bases, and 8 bases separated the two germline ends. The DNA of the CDR3 is TGTGCCAGCAGTTTATCTGGGGATACCTACGAGCAGTACTTC. Protein product: CASSLSGDTYEQYF.

The chain uses TRBV20-1 and TRBJ2-1; 7 bases are shared with TRBD2. The end of the DNA aligns better with TRBJ2-7, so the J call may be wrong. CDR3 length: 13 amino acids. In germline, CDR1 is DFQATT, CDR2 SNEGSKA (reference sequence). The CDR3 DNA is TGCAGTGCCCTGGGACTACAATCCTACGAGCAGTACTTC. Amino acids: CSALGLQSYEQYF.

The chain uses TRBV29-1 and TRBJ2-7; D gene uncertain. Germline V gene data show CDR1 as SQVTM and CDR2 as ANQGSEA. The CDR3 is 12 residues long. V was clipped by 4 bases and J by 5 bases, with 12 bases between them. The CDR3 spells CSVVGIEHEQYF. The CDR3 DNA reads TGCAGCGTTGTGGGGATTGAGCACGAGCAGTACTTC.

This chain connects TRBV11-3 to TRBJ2-1; 9 bases are a match to TRBD1. Trimming removed 5 bases from V and 2 bases from J; junction bases left unmatched: 4. Germline V lookup: CDR1 SGHNT, CDR2 YENEEA. The CDR3 contains 15 residues. CDR3 bases: TGTGCCAGCAGCGTTGGGACAGGGACCTACAATGAGCAGTTCTTC. Translated: CASSVGTGTYNEQFF.

This chain uses TRBV6-2 or TRBV6-3 with TRBJ1-5; perhaps TRBD1 as D (5 bases). From germline, CDR1 is MNHEY and CDR2 SVGEGT. Trimming removed 0 bases at V and 0 bases at J, with 9 bases between. This CDR3 comprises 16 residues. CDR3 nucleotides: TGTGCCAGCAGTTACTCGCGGCAGGGTAGCAATCAGCCCCAGCATTTT. As protein: CASSYSRQGSNQPQHF.

V gene TRBV7-8 combines with J gene TRBJ2-2; D is unresolved. The CDR3 sequence is 14 residues long. Trimming cost V 1 base and J 7 bases, with 10 bases left between them. CDR1 is SGHVS and CDR2 is FQNEAQ in the germline V gene. The DNA for the CDR3 is TGTGCCAGCAGCTTAGGGGGTCGCGTCGGGGAGCTGTTTTTT. Protein sequence: CASSLGGRVGELFF.

The rearrangement uses TRBV12-3 or TRBV12-4 and TRBJ1-1; D gene ambiguous. The CDR3 is 16 residues long. Trimming took 8 bases from V and 1 from J, leaving 20 bases between them. The CDR3 bases are TGTGCCAGCGCCCTGGACCCCGGAGGTCAGAACACTGAAGCTTTCTTT. This encodes CASALDPGGQNTEAFF.